These 13 T cell receptor beta chains share one sample of origin, sequenced in a study of PD-1 blockade in classical Hodgkin lymphoma. The repertoire was sequenced with immunoSEQ multiplex PCR; TCRdb's copy has only in-frame clones and lacks some. The sample holds about 18,000 clones, roughly 89% seen once. All the patients suffered relapse after autologous stem cell transplantation, and brentuximab vedotin exposure differed. The sequencing used peripheral blood mononuclear cells (PBMCs), collected before the second cycle of nivolumab. These receptors were taken from a human donor with classical Hodgkin lymphoma.

The CDR3 DNA sequence: TGCGCCAGCAGCCAAGGACTAGGGGGGATCTACGAGCAGTACTTC. It translates to CASSQGLGGIYEQYF. This chain connects TRBV4-3 to TRBJ2-7, with D tentatively TRBD1 or TRBD2 (6 bases each). The length of the CDR3 is 15 residues. Between the trimmed V and J ends, which lost 1 base and 3 bases, there was a span of 13 bases. CDR1 LGHNA and CDR2 YSLEER come from the germline V gene.

The chain uses TRBV4-1 and TRBJ1-1, with D unclear. Germline-derived CDR1 and CDR2 are MGHRA and YSYEKL. V was cut by 2 bases and J by 0 bases, with 7 bases left in between. The CDR3 sequence is 14 residues long. This CDR3 reads CASSQRLMNTEAFF. DNA for the CDR3: TGCGCCAGCAGCCAACGACTAATGAACACTGAAGCTTTCTTT.

This chain joins TRBV18 and TRBJ2-1; a weak D match, TRBD2 (5 bases). V lost 6 bases to trimming and J lost 0 bases, with 12 bases between them. This CDR3 is 15 amino acids long. Germline CDR1 and CDR2: KGHSH and LQKENI. CDR3 DNA sequence: TGTGCCAGCTCGCAGCGAGAGGGCTCCTACAATGAGCAGTTCTTC. It yields the protein CASSQREGSYNEQFF.

J is TRBJ2-2 and V is TRBV6-5, with 13 bases aligning to TRBD2. V lost 10 bases to trimming and J lost 1 base; unmatched junction nucleotides: 3. Germline CDR1 and CDR2: MNHEY and SVGAGI. The CDR3 totals 15 residues. CDR3 nucleotide sequence: TGTGCCACCGGGACTAGCGGGGAGAACACCGGGGAGCTGTTTTTT. Its protein product is CATGTSGENTGELFF.

The J gene is TRBJ1-3, the V gene TRBV5-1, with no clear D. CDR3 length equals 15 residues. V lost 4 bases and J 0 bases, leaving 11 bases between the germline ends. Germline CDR1 and CDR2: SGHRS and YFSETQ. CDR3 in DNA: TGCGCCAGCAGCCCCCTAGGCGACTCTGGAAACACCATATATTTT. The encoded protein is CASSPLGDSGNTIYF.

The chain employs TRBV6-1 and TRBJ2-5; D perhaps matches TRBD2 (5 bases). V lost 8 bases and J 5 bases, leaving 18 bases between the germline ends. CDR3 length: 14 amino acids. Looked up from germline, CDR1 is MNHNS and CDR2 is SASEGT. CDR3 sequence: CASRLAGYLETQYF. Written as DNA, the CDR3 is TGTGCCAGCCGGCTAGCAGGTTATCTCGAGACCCAGTACTTC.

V gene TRBV6-6 combines with J gene TRBJ1-5; weak D call: TRBD1 (6 bases). The CDR3 has 14 amino acids. The germline V gene has CDR1 MNHNY and CDR2 SVGAGI (reference sequence). With 6 bases removed from V and 7 bases from J, the gap between germline ends came to 16 bases. This CDR3 is CASSLQGSRQPQHF. The CDR3 nucleotides are TGTGCCAGCAGCCTACAGGGCTCCCGGCAGCCCCAGCATTTT.

The chain carries TRBV6-4 and TRBJ1-1; D is perhaps TRBD1 (6 bases). Germline V CDR1 and CDR2: MRHNA, SNTAGT. The CDR3 covers 15 residues. V lost 9 bases, J lost 4 bases, and 21 bases lay in between. The CDR3 DNA follows: TGTGCCAGAAGCGAACAGGGTTGGGACCCCACTGAAGCTTTCTTT. This codes for CARSEQGWDPTEAFF.

The rearrangement links TRBV2 to TRBJ2-1; either TRBD1 or TRBD2 may supply D (6 bases each). Germline CDR1 reads SNHLY; CDR2 reads FYNNEI. The CDR3 contains 15 residues. V lost 2 bases and J 2 bases, leaving 10 bases between the germline ends. The CDR3 DNA sequence: TGTGCCAGCAGTGAAACGGGGGCAGCCTACAATGAGCAGTTCTTC. Translation gives CASSETGAAYNEQFF.

V usage is TRBV25-1 and J usage is TRBJ1-5; D may be TRBD1 (5 bases). This CDR3 region has 14 residues. V was shortened by 3 bases and J by 4 bases, with 10 bases between the two germline ends. Germline V gene lookup returns CDR1 MGHDK and CDR2 SYGVNS. The CDR3 sequence is CASSEAGNNQPQHF. CDR3 DNA: TGTGCCAGCAGTGAGGCAGGGAATAATCAGCCCCAGCATTTT. Filled out from reference TRBV25-1 and TRBJ1-5, the complete variable domain reads EADIYQTPRYLVIGTGKKITLECSQTMGHDKMYWYQQDPGMELHLIHYSYGVNSTEKGDLSSESTVSRIRTEHFPLTLESARPSHTSQYLCASSEAGNNQPQHFGDGTRLSIL.

The chain employs TRBV7-9 and TRBJ2-4; 8 bases align to TRBD1. The CDR3 has 17 amino acids. CDR1 is SEHNR and CDR2 is FQNEAQ in the germline V gene (reference sequence). Losses at the gene ends were 5 bases for V and 4 bases for J; bases not matched to a gene: 13. The CDR3 nucleotides are TGTGCCAGCAGCGAAGCGACAGGGGTCGACCGTAAAAACATTCAGTACTTC. Translation gives CASSEATGVDRKNIQYF.

The genes are TRBV19 and TRBJ2-7; 11 bases are shared with TRBD1. This CDR3 region has 16 residues. Germline values: CDR1 LNHDA, CDR2 SQIVND (reference sequence). V dropped 3 bases and J dropped 3; count of bases not matched to a gene: 7. This CDR3 is CASSISYGTGGYEQYF. As DNA, the CDR3 is TGTGCCAGTAGTATTAGTTATGGGACAGGGGGCTACGAGCAGTACTTC. Combining the CDR3 with reference TRBV19 and TRBJ2-7 gives the whole variable domain DGGITQSPKYLFRKEGQNVTLSCEQNLNHDAMYWYRQDPGQGLRLIYYSQIVNDFQKGDIAEGYSVSREKKESFPLTVTSAQKNPTAFYLCASSISYGTGGYEQYFGPGTRLTVT.

The genes are TRBV7-8 and TRBJ1-2; the D is unclear. CDR1 is SGHVS, CDR2 FQNEAQ, per germline. The CDR3 runs 14 residues. V gave up 1 base and J gave up 1 base, with 7 bases separating them. The CDR3 coding sequence is TGTGCCAGCAGCTTAGTGCAGAATAACTATGGCTACACCTTC. Amino acids: CASSLVQNNYGYTF.